This T cell receptor (beta chain) derives from a study of T cell responses to AZD1222 COVID-19 vaccine. This table comes from immunoSEQ multiplex PCR, and its TCRdb copy is limited to in-frame clones, with some not included. Found here are just over 90,000 clones, around 89% of them singletons; the top ten hold more than 2%. Germline-derived CDR1 and CDR2 are SGHTA and FQGNSA. V gave up 1 base and J gave up 3 bases, with 7 bases separating them. CDR3 length equals 14 residues. The count of this clone is one. This clonotype originated in an adult who received the AZD1222 COVID-19 vaccine. Here the sequenced sample was peripheral blood, taken 28 days after the second AZD1222 dose. This rearrangement joins TRBV7-2 to TRBJ2-1, with D possibly being TRBD2 (5 bases). CDR3 sequence: CASSLDRDYNEQFF. CDR3 DNA sequence: TGTGCCAGCAGCTTAGACCGGGACTACAATGAGCAGTTCTTC. Looking up the rest from reference TRBV7-2 and TRBJ2-1 gives the full variable domain: GAGVSQSPSNKVTEKGKDVELRCDPISGHTALYWYRQSLGQGLEFLIYFQGNSAPDKSGLPSDRFSAERTGGSVSTLTIQRTQQEDSAVYLCASSLDRDYNEQFFGPGTRLTVL.